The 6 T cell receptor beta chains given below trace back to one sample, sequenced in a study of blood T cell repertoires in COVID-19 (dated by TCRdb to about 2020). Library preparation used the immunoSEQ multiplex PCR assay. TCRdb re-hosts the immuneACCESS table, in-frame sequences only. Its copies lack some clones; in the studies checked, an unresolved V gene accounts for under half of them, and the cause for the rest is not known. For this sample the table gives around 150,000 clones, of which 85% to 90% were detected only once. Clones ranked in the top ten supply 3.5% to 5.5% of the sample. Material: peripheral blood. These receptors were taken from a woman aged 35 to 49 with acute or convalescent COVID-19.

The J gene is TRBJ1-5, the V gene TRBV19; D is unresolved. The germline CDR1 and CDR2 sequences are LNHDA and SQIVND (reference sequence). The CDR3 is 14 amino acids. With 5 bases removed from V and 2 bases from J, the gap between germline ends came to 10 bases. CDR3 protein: CASSESNGNQPQHF. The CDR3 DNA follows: TGTGCCAGTAGTGAGAGTAATGGCAATCAGCCCCAGCATTTT.

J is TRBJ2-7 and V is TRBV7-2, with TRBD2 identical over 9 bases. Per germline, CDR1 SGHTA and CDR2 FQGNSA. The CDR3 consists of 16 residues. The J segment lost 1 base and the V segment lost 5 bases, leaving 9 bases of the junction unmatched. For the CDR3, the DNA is TGTGCCAGCAGCGCCTACCTAGCGGGACTTTCCTACGAGCAGTACTTC. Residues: CASSAYLAGLSYEQYF.

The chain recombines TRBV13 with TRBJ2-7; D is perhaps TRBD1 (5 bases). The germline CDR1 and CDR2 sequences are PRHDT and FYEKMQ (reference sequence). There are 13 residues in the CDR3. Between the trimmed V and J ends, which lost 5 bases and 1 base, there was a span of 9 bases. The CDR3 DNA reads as TGTGCCAGCAGCATCGACAGTTCCTACGAGCAGTACTTC. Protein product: CASSIDSSYEQYF.

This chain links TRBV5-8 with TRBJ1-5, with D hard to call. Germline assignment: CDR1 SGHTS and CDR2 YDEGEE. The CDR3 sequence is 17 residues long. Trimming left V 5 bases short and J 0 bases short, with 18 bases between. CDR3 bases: TGTGCCAGCAGGCCGAGGGCAGCCGCTTATAGCAATCAGCCCCAGCATTTT. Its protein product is CASRPRAAAYSNQPQHF.

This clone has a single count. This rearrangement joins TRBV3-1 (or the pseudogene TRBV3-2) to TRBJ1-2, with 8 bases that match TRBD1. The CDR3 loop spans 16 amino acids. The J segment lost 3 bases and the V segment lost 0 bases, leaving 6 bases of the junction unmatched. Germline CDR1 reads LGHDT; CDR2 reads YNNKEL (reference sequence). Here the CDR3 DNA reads TGTGCCAGCAGCCAAGAACTGACAGGGGCCCACTATGGCTACACCTTC. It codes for CASSQELTGAHYGYTF.

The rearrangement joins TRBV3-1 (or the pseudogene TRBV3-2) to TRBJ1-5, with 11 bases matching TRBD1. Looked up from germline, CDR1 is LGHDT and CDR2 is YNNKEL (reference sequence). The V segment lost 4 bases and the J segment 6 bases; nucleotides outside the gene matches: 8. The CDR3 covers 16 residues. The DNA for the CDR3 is TGTGCCAGCAGCCCCACGGACAGGGGGCTGGGTCAGCCCCAGCATTTT. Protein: CASSPTDRGLGQPQHF.